This paragraph reports one TCR beta chain. Antigen: not known. The data are from a study of cytomegalovirus exposure and HLA in healthy donors. Study-level results: Rarity held for most TCR sequences, but there were some public TCRs that occurred in many donors.

Assay used: immunoSEQ multiplex PCR; TCRdb lists only in-frame clones, some missing. This sample has fewer than 350,000 clones, with roughly 90% found just once. J was trimmed by 14 bases and V by 2 bases; bases with no gene match: 10. This CDR3 has 15 amino acids. CDR1 and CDR2 from the germline V gene are SGHRS and YFSETQ. Material: PBMCs. The chain carries TRBV5-1 and TRBJ2-1; 13 bases are a match to TRBD2. This sequence was found in a woman aged 18-29 years in good health and CMV-seronegative. The CDR3 reads CASSLAGTSGAHEFF. In DNA form, the CDR3 reads TGCGCCAGCAGCTTAGCTGGGACTAGCGGGGCTCATGAGTTCTTC.